This T cell receptor beta chain is from a study of blood T cell repertoires in COVID-19. Study details: The origin of the acute and convalescent COVID-19 samples was the United States, Italy and Spain. T cells, B-cell-depleted T cells, or PBMCs supplied cDNA or gDNA.

Germline V gives CDR1 MNHEY, CDR2 SMNVEV (reference sequence). This CDR3 is 16 amino acids long. Turning to this clone: An end of the junction does not agree with germline; a read error may underlie this.

Profiled with immunoSEQ multiplex PCR; TCRdb holds only in-frame clones, not every one. This sample has fewer than 180,000 clones, with around 86% found just once. The chain couples TRBV27 to TRBJ2-1; D may be TRBD2 (6 bases). This receptor was obtained from a man in his 70s with acute or convalescent COVID-19. The specimen sequenced was peripheral blood. The chain's CDR3 is CASSLSGGSSYNEQFF. DNA of the CDR3: TGTGCCAGCAGTCTATCCGGGGGAAGCTCCTACAATGAGCAGTTCTTC.